This T cell receptor beta chain came from a study of CD4 and CD8 cells across lung adenocarcinoma regions. TCRdb fed the PCR reads into MiXCR, producing one record per CDR3 protein. The data contain roughly 24,000 distinct CDR3 sequences, roughly half of them singletons. Donors had localized lung adenocarcinoma, a non-small cell lung cancer. The CDR3 totals 13 residues. Germline loops: CDR1 SSHAT, CDR2 FNYEAQ (reference sequence). By sample fraction, this clonotype is medium-sized. The junction does not match germline at one end; this may be a read error. This rearrangement joins TRBV7-7 to TRBJ2-5; TRBD1 is a possible D gene (5 bases). The receptor was derived from a male donor with lung adenocarcinoma. The CD4 and CD8 labels of this study may be unreliable. Sequences were obtained from CD4+ T cells from the center of a lung tumor. CDR3 sequence: CASSLGQGETQYF. CDR3 nucleotides: TGTGCTAGCAGCTTAGGTCAGGGAGAGACCCAGTACTTC.